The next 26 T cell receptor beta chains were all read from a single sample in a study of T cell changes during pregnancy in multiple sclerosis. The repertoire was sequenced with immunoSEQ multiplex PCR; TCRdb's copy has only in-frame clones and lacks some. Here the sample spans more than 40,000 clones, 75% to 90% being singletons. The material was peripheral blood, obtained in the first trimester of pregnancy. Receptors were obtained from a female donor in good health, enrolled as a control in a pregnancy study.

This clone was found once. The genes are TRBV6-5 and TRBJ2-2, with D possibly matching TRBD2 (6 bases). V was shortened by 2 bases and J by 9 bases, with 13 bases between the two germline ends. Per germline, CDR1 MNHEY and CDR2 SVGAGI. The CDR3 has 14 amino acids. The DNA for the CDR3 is TGTGCCAGCAGTTACGGGCGGAGGGGCCGGGAGCTGTTTTTT. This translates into CASSYGRRGRELFF.

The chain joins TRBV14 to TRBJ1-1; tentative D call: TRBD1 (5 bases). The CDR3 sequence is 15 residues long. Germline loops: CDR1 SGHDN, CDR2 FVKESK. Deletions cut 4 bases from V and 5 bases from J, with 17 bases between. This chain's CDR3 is CASSPRTPLATEAFF. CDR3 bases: TGTGCCAGCAGCCCGAGGACACCATTGGCGACTGAAGCTTTCTTT.

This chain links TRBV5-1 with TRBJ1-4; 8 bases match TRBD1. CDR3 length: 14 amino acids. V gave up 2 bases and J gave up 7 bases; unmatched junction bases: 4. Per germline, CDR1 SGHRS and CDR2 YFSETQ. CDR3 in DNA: TGCGCCAGCAGCTTCCAGGGGGCCCTTGAAAAACTGTTTTTT. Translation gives CASSFQGALEKLFF.

This CDR3 is CASSRGTSGRIYEQYF. The CDR3, as DNA: TGCGCCAGCAGCCGAGGCACTAGCGGGAGAATATACGAGCAGTACTTC. The J gene is TRBJ2-7, the V gene TRBV4-1; 11 positions agree with TRBD2. V dropped 4 bases and J dropped 4; count of bases not matched to a gene: 9. The CDR3 extends over 16 amino acids. Looked up from germline, CDR1 is MGHRA and CDR2 is YSYEKL.

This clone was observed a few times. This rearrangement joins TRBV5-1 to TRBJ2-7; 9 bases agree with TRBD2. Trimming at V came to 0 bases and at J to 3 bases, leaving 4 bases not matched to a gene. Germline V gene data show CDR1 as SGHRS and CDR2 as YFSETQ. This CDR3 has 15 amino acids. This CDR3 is CASSLELAGSYEQYF. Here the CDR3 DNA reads TGCGCCAGCAGCTTGGAACTAGCGGGCAGCTACGAGCAGTACTTC.

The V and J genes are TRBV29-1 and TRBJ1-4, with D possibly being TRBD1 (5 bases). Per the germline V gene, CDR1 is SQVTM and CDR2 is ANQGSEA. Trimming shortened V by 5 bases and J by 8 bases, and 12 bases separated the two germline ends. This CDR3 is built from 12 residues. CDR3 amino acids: CSVLREGEKLFF. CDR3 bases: TGCAGCGTTCTCAGGGAGGGAGAAAAACTGTTTTTT. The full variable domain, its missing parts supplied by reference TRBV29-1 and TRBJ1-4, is SAVISQKPSRDICQRGTSLTIQCQVDSQVTMMFWYRQQPGQSLTLIATANQGSEATYESGFVIDKFPISRPNLTFSTLTVSNMSPEDSSIYLCSVLREGEKLFFGSGTQLSVL.

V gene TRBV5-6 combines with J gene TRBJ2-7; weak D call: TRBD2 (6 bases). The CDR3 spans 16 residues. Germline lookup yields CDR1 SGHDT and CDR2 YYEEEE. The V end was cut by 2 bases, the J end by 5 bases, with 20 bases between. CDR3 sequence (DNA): TGTGCCAGCAGCTTATCCGTCGGGAGTGATTGGGACGAGCAGTACTTC. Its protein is CASSLSVGSDWDEQYF.

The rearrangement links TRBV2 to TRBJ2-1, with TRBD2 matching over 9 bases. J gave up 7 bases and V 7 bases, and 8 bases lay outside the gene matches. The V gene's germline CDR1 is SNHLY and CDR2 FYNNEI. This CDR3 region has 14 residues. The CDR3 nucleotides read TGTGCCAGCAACCAGCGGGGGGATGGGAATGAGCAGTTCTTC. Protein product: CASNQRGDGNEQFF.

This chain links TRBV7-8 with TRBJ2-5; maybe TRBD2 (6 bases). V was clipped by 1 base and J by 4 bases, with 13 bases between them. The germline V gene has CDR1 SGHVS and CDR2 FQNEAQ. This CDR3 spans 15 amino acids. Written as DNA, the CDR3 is TGTGCCAGCAGCTTAGTTCCGGGAGATGGAGAGACCCAGTACTTC. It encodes CASSLVPGDGETQYF.

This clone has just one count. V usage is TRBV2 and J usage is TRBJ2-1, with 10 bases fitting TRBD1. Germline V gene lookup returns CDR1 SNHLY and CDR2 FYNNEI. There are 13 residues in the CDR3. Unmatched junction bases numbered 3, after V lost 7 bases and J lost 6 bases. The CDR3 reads CASTGDRGNEQFF. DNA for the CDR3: TGTGCCAGCACCGGGGACAGGGGCAATGAGCAGTTCTTC. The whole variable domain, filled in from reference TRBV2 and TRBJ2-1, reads EPEVTQTPSHQVTQMGQEVILRCVPISNHLYFYWYRQILGQKVEFLVSFYNNEISEKSEIFDDQFSVERPDGSNFTLKIRSTKLEDSAMYFCASTGDRGNEQFFGPGTRLTVL.

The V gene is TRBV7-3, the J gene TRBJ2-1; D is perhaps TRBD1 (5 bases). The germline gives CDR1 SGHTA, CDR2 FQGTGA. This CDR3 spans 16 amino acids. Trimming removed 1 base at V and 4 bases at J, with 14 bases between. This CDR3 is CASSLMGQGLYNEQFF. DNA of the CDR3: TGTGCCAGCAGCTTAATGGGGCAGGGATTATACAATGAGCAGTTCTTC.

The CDR3 DNA sequence: TGTGCCAGCAGCCCCCTGCCAGGGTGGGACTATGGCTACACCTTC. Protein: CASSPLPGWDYGYTF. V and J are TRBV5-5 and TRBJ1-2; a weak D match, TRBD1 (5 bases). Germline CDR1 reads SGHKS; CDR2 reads YYEKEE (reference sequence). The CDR3 has 15 amino acids. Trimming stripped 4 bases from V and 3 bases from J, with 16 bases between.

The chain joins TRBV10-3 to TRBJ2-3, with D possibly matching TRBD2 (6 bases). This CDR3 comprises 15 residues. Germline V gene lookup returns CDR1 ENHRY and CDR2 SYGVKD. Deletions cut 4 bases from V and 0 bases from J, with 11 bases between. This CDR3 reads CAISAGLSSTDTQYF. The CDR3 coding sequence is TGTGCCATCAGTGCGGGACTTTCTAGCACAGATACGCAGTATTTT.

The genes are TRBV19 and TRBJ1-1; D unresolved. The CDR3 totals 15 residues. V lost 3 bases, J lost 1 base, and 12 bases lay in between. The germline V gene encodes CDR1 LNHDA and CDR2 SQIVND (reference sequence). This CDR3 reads CASSITPGGNTEAFF. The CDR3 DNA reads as TGTGCCAGTAGTATCACTCCCGGTGGGAACACTGAAGCTTTCTTT.

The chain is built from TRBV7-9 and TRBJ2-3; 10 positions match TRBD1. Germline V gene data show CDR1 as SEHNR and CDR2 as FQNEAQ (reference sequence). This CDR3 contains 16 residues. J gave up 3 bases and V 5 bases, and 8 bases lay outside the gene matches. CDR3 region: CASSMDRGIQTDTQYF. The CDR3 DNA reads TGTGCCAGCAGCATGGACAGGGGGATTCAAACAGATACGCAGTATTTT.

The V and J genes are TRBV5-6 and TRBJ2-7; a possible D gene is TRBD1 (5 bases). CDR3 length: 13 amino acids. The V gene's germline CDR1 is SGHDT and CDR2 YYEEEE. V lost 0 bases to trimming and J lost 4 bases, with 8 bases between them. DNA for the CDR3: TGTGCCAGCAGCTTGGATACAGGTTACGAGCAGTACTTC. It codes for CASSLDTGYEQYF.

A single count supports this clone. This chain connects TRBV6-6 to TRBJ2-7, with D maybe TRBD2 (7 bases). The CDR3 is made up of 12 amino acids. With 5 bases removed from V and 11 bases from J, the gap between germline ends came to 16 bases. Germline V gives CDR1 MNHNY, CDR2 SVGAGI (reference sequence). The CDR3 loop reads CASSLDTGREYF. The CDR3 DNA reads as TGTGCCAGCAGTCTCGATACAGGGAGGGAGTACTTC.

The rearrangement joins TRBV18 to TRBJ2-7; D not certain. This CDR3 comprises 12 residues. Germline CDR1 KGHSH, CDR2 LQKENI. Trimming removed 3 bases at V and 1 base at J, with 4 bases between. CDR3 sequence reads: CASSPGSYEQYF. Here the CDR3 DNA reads TGTGCCAGCTCACCCGGTTCCTACGAGCAGTACTTC.

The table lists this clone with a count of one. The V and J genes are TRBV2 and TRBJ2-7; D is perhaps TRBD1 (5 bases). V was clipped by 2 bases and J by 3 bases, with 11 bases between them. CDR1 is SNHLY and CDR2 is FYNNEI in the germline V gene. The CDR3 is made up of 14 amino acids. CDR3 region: CASSEIDSVYEQYF. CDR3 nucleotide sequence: TGTGCCAGCAGTGAAATCGACAGCGTCTACGAGCAGTACTTC.

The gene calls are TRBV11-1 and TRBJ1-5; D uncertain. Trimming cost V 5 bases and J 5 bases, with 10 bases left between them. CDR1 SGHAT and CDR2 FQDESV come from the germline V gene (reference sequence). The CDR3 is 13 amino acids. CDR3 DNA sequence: TGTGCCAGCAGCAGAGGAGTTGATCAGCCCCAGCATTTT. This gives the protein CASSRGVDQPQHF. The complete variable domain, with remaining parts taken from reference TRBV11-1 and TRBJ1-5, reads EAEVAQSPRYKITEKSQAVAFWCDPISGHATLYWYRQILGQGPELLVQFQDESVVDDSQLPKDRFSAERLKGVDSTLKIQPAELGDSAMYLCASSRGVDQPQHFGDGTRLSIL.

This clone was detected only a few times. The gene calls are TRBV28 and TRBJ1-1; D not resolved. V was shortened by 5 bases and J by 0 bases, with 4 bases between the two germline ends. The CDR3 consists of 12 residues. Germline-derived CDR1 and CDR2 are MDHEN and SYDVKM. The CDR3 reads CASSVVNTEAFF. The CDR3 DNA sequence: TGTGCCAGCAGTGTAGTGAACACTGAAGCTTTCTTT.

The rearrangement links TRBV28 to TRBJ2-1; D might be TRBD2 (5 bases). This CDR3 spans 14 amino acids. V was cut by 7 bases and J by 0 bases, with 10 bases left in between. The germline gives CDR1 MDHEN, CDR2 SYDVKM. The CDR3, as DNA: TGTGCCAGCACAAGCGGTCCCTCCTACAATGAGCAGTTCTTC. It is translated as CASTSGPSYNEQFF.

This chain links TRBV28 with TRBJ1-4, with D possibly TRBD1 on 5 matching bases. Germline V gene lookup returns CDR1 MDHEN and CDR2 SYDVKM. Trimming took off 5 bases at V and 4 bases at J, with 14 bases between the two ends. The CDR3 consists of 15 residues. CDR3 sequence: CASSPPEGSNEKLFF. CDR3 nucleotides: TGTGCCAGCAGTCCCCCGGAGGGGAGTAATGAAAAACTGTTTTTT.

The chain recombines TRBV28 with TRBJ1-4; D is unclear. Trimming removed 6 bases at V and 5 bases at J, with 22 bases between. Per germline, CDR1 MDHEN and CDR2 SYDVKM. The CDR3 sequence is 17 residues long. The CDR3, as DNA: TGTGCCAGCAGACATACCGGGAAGGGATCGATCAATGAAAAACTGTTTTTT. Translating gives CASRHTGKGSINEKLFF. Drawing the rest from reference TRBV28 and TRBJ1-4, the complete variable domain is DVKVTQSSRYLVKRTGEKVFLECVQDMDHENMFWYRQDPGLGLRLIYFSYDVKMKEKGDIPEGYSVSREKKERFSLILESASTNQTSMYLCASRHTGKGSINEKLFFGSGTQLSVL.

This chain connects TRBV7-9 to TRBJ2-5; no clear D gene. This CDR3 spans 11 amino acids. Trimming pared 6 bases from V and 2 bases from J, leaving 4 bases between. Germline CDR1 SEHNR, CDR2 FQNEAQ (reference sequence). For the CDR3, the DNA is TGTGCCAGCAGTCAACAAGAGACCCAGTACTTC. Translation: CASSQQETQYF.

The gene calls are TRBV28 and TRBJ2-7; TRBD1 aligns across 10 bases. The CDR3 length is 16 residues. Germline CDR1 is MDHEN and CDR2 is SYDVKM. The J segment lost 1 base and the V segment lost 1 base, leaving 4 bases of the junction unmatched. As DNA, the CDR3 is TGTGCCAGCAGTTTATACGGACAGGGGGTTTCCTACGAGCAGTACTTC. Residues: CASSLYGQGVSYEQYF.